Following are 18 T cell receptor beta chains from one sample sequenced in a study of Graves' ophthalmopathy and Graves' hyperthyroidism. Scientists amplified the TCR beta CDR3 regions from RNA transcripts. HTBI primers primed a first-round RT-PCR, and a second-round multiplex PCR followed. TCRdb re-derived calls from the multiplex PCR reads in MiXCR, one entry per CDR3 protein. This table holds a few hundred thousand distinct CDR3 sequences, about a sixth found once. The sequenced material came from peripheral blood. These receptors all stem from an adult woman with stable Graves' hyperthyroidism.

This chain links TRBV28 with TRBJ2-5, with TRBD1 matching 12 bases. The J segment lost 4 bases and the V segment lost 6 bases, leaving 6 bases of the junction unmatched. The CDR3 runs to 15 residues. From germline, CDR1 is MDHEN and CDR2 SYDVKM. The CDR3, as DNA: TGTGCCAGCAGCCGGGGACAGGGGGCCGGAGAGACCCAGTACTTC. Its protein is CASSRGQGAGETQYF.

This chain uses TRBV27 with TRBJ1-2; D remains unclear. CDR3 length: 14 amino acids. CDR1 MNHEY and CDR2 SMNVEV come from the germline V gene (reference sequence). Trimming cost V 5 bases and J 1 base, with 11 bases left between them. CDR3 nucleotides: TGTGCCAGCAGTACCGCTCTTGGTAACTATGGCTACACCTTC. Its protein product is CASSTALGNYGYTF.

At least ten counts were recorded for this clonotype. The chain links TRBV19 to TRBJ1-2; D is uncertain. V dropped 0 bases and J dropped 2 bases, with 10 bases sitting between them. The CDR3 runs 15 residues. CDR1 is LNHDA, CDR2 SQIVND, per germline (reference sequence). CDR3 region: CASSIDPIENYGYTF. The CDR3 DNA is TGTGCCAGTAGTATAGACCCCATCGAAAACTATGGCTACACCTTC.

This clonotype was seen many times. DNA of the CDR3: TGTGCCAGCAACGACAAAAGGGGACATGGGGAGCTGTTTTTT. Translated: CASNDKRGHGELFF. The chain is built from TRBV2 and TRBJ2-2; maybe TRBD1 (6 bases). CDR3 length equals 14 residues. The V gene's germline CDR1 is SNHLY and CDR2 FYNNEI. V lost 7 bases to trimming and J lost 8 bases, with 17 bases between them.

The chain couples TRBV11-2 to TRBJ2-7, with 14 bases lining up with TRBD2. This CDR3 region has 18 residues. V shed 2 bases and J 6 bases; nucleotides not matched to a gene: 12. The germline V gene has CDR1 SGHAT and CDR2 FQNNGV. The CDR3 protein is CASSLRAGTSGRRPEQYF. The DNA for the CDR3 is TGTGCCAGCAGCTTAAGGGCCGGGACTAGCGGGAGACGACCCGAGCAGTACTTC. Variable domain in full (rest from reference TRBV11-2 and TRBJ2-7): EAGVAQSPRYKIIEKRQSVAFWCNPISGHATLYWYQQILGQGPKLLIQFQNNGVVDDSQLPKDRFSAERLKGVDSTLKIQPAKLEDSAVYLCASSLRAGTSGRRPEQYFGPGTRLTVT.

This clonotype has at least ten counts. This sequence joins TRBV20-1 and TRBJ2-7; 7 nucleotides align to TRBD2. This CDR3 is built from 18 residues. V dropped 1 base and J dropped 2; count of bases not matched to a gene: 17. Germline CDR1 reads DFQATT; CDR2 reads SNEGSKA (reference sequence). The CDR3 DNA reads as TGCAGTGCTAGAGGGGAGTGGGGTAGCGGGCAGAGCCCCTACGAGCAGTACTTC. This sequence encodes CSARGEWGSGQSPYEQYF.

J is TRBJ2-6 and V is TRBV5-1, with TRBD2 identical over 8 bases. V was clipped by 6 bases and J by 0 bases; unmatched bases: 11. This CDR3 has 18 amino acids. The germline gives CDR1 SGHRS, CDR2 YFSETQ. In nucleotides, the CDR3 is TGCGCCAGCAATACGGGAGGGACCGCGCGCTCTGGGGCCAACGTCCTGACTTTC. This encodes CASNTGGTARSGANVLTF.

This clonotype was found many times. The chain links TRBV29-1 to TRBJ1-1, with D hard to call. There are 10 residues in the CDR3. Between the trimmed V and J ends, which lost 6 bases and 4 bases, there was a span of 6 bases. The germline V gene has CDR1 SQVTM and CDR2 ANQGSEA. CDR3 nucleotide sequence: TGCAGCGTCCACAGCACTGAAGCTTTCTTT. It translates to CSVHSTEAFF.

This clonotype appeared many times. The rearrangement joins TRBV28 to TRBJ2-6; the match to TRBD2 covers 9 bases. The J segment lost 0 bases and the V segment lost 10 bases, leaving 10 bases of the junction unmatched. Germline loops: CDR1 MDHEN, CDR2 SYDVKM. The CDR3 runs 17 residues. CDR3 protein: CATRTSGFRSGANVLTF. The CDR3 DNA reads as TGTGCCACCCGTACTAGCGGGTTCCGCTCTGGGGCCAACGTCCTGACTTTC. The full variable domain, with the rest looked up from reference TRBV28 and TRBJ2-6, is DVKVTQSSRYLVKRTGEKVFLECVQDMDHENMFWYRQDPGLGLRLIYFSYDVKMKEKGDIPEGYSVSREKKERFSLILESASTNQTSMYLCATRTSGFRSGANVLTFGAGSRLTVL.

J is TRBJ2-5 and V is TRBV18; D gene unclear. The V end lost 3 bases, the J end lost 5 bases, and 13 bases lay between the germline ends. CDR3 length equals 14 residues. Per the germline V gene, CDR1 is KGHSH and CDR2 is LQKENI. DNA for the CDR3: TGTGCCAGCTCACCGTCGTCCATTCAGGAGACCCAGTACTTC. Translation: CASSPSSIQETQYF.

This chain uses TRBV12-3 or TRBV12-4 with TRBJ2-5; tentative D call: TRBD1 (6 bases). Deletions cut 5 bases from V and 11 bases from J, with 15 bases between. This CDR3 is built from 12 residues. The CDR3 is CASSTPTGSQYF. As DNA, the CDR3 is TGTGCCAGCAGTACCCCGACAGGTAGTCAGTACTTC.

The sample holds many counts of this clonotype. For the CDR3, the DNA is TGTGCCAGCTTCGGAGGACAGATCAATCAGCCCCAGCATTTT. Translation gives CASFGGQINQPQHF. The rearrangement uses TRBV28 and TRBJ1-5, with D perhaps matching TRBD1 (6 bases). V was clipped by 8 bases and J by 3 bases, with 14 bases between them. CDR1 and CDR2 from the germline V gene are MDHEN and SYDVKM. The CDR3 has 14 residues.

This clonotype has a count of ten or more. The chain is built from TRBV20-1 and TRBJ1-1; D is perhaps TRBD1 (6 bases). V gave up 4 bases and J gave up 4 bases, with 16 bases separating them. CDR1 is DFQATT and CDR2 is SNEGSKA in the germline V gene (reference sequence). The CDR3 is made up of 14 amino acids. The CDR3 reads CSATEQGRGTEAFF. CDR3 bases: TGCAGTGCTACAGAACAGGGACGCGGCACTGAAGCTTTCTTT.

This clonotype was counted many times. The CDR3 coding sequence is TGTGCCAGCAGTTTATCGGCTAATTCACCCCTCCACTTT. Protein product: CASSLSANSPLHF. The chain combines TRBV27 with TRBJ1-6; D unresolved. Trimming removed 0 bases from V and 6 bases from J, with 3 bases in between. The germline V gene has CDR1 MNHEY and CDR2 SMNVEV (reference sequence). The CDR3 extends over 13 amino acids.

This clonotype was recorded at least ten times. CDR3 amino acids: CATGTSGNEQYF. The DNA for the CDR3 is TGTGCTACAGGGACTAGCGGTAACGAGCAGTACTTC. The chain combines TRBV28 with TRBJ2-7, with 11 bases fitting TRBD2. The CDR3 contains 12 residues. From germline, CDR1 is MDHEN and CDR2 SYDVKM.

This clonotype was detected many times. The chain uses TRBV6-1 and TRBJ1-1; no firm D call. Trimming took 1 base from V and 4 from J, leaving 10 bases between them. The CDR3 loop spans 14 amino acids. Germline assignment: CDR1 MNHNS and CDR2 SASEGT. This chain's CDR3 is CASSEVEGFTEAFF. The CDR3 nucleotides are TGTGCCAGCAGTGAAGTCGAAGGATTCACTGAAGCTTTCTTT.

This clonotype was found a few times. V gene TRBV12-3 or TRBV12-4 combines with J gene TRBJ2-5, with D hard to call. Trimming took off 7 bases at V and 7 bases at J, with 16 bases between the two ends. This CDR3 spans 13 amino acids. The CDR3 here is CASIAAPEGTQYF. CDR3 nucleotide sequence: TGTGCCAGCATCGCGGCCCCCGAAGGGACCCAGTACTTC.

As for this clonotype: Here the CDR3 omits its conserved ending phenylalanine or tryptophan, so a read error is the likely source. The DNA is omitted, as the CDR3 cannot be located on it reliably, and the CDR3 follows TCRdb's listing. The rearrangement uses TRBV7-2 and TRBJ1-1; the table's D gene call, TRBD1, was not cross checked with the DNA. The CDR3 region is 14 residues in length, termini included. Germline V gives CDR1 SGHTA, CDR2 FQGNSA. Here the CDR3 reads CASSKTGFGAEAWV.